This section outlines one T cell receptor beta chain sequence together with its context. Its target antigen remains unknown. No base quality values were provided; no much bigger clone lies one nucleotide off. The roughly 42 donors, aged roughly 6 to 90 years, were systemically healthy Caucasian individuals from Russia. Each donor gave around 9.5 milliliters of peripheral blood, collected into EDTA-treated Vacutainer tubes. Ficoll-Paque density-gradient centrifugation was used to isolate PBMCs, with at least 7 million per sample. Total RNA, at least 6 micrograms per sample, was extracted from PBMCs with Trizol reagent. Naive CD45RAhigh/CD27high T cell percentages were measured by flow cytometry on a PBMC aliquot from every donor. In the germline V gene, CDR1 corresponds to MDHEN and CDR2 to SYDVKM. The CDR3 covers 15 residues, taking in both the cysteine and the phenylalanine. CDR3 DNA only is kept here, 45 bases in frame from base 1.

This record comes from a study of blood T cells in healthy people across ages (dated by TCRdb to 2014 to 2015). For context, the study as a whole: In model experiments, roughly one uniquely barcoded TCR beta cDNA molecule per two T cells was captured by template switching. Age-related changes in TCR beta repertoire diversity were measured in the study by deep sequencing normalized with unique cDNA molecular identifiers. The donors were divided into four age groups: young (average around 16 years), middle-aged (approximately 39), aged (about 62) and long-lived (approximately 74). Donors of different ages were randomly distributed across sequencing lanes to avoid experimental bias. Two additional independent replicas of 1 million unique cDNA reads from the same blood draw were analyzed for two donors (one aged 18 to 30 and one aged 80 or older).

Here is what the overall study found, with its caveats: Observed TCR beta diversity correlated strongly with the percentage of naive T cells measured by flow cytometry. Compared with the aged group, more naive CD4+ T cells, fewer expanded clones and increased TCR diversity were shown by the long-lived group, suggesting age selection. Total diversity estimates from one million sequenced T cells were considered lower bounds and underestimates. Observed TCR beta diversity per million T cells fell roughly linearly with age, and a significant reduction was already apparent by age roughly 40. Because donor CMV infection status was unknown, age-related changes in expanded clonotypes were potentially confounded. Conclusive comparison of naive and antigen-experienced compartments was prevented by the profiling of bulk unsorted PBMCs.

The library relied on 5' RACE. Sequencing instrument: Illumina HiSeq 2500. A second PCR of 7 to 11 cycles was performed with a sample-barcoded 5' primer and a J-beta primer mix. Each TCR beta cDNA molecule received a unique molecular identifier from a template-switch 5' adaptor carrying 12 random nucleotides. At least 2.5 million CDR3-containing paired-end reads were obtained from each sample. First-strand cDNA synthesis was performed from all RNA using the Mint cDNA synthesis kit, with priming by a TRBC-specific oligonucleotide. After uracil-DNA glycosylase treatment, a first 18-cycle PCR used universal primers M1SS and BC2_uni_R on all cDNA. The authors' analysis ran thus. Normalization of each sample was performed by random selection of 1 million high-quality reads, each carrying a distinct molecular identifier. Instead of being binned into consensus sequences, reads that shared molecular identifiers were thrown out. MiTCR, with a Q25 quality threshold and the strictest error-elimination algorithm, was used for CDR3 identification, clonotype clustering and error correction. Lower-bound total TCR beta diversity was estimated with a nonparametric unseen species model using Euler transformation. The public reads were quality trimmed at Q25 with fastp and then assembled into clones with MiXCR by TCRdb, keeping productive beta chains. Records with the same CDR3 protein are collapsed into one entry carrying the most frequent genes and DNA. TCRdb assigned the V and J calls; the authors' analysis was not used. This sample comprises 750,000 to 950,000 distinct CDR3 sequences, about 53% of them detected only once. The ten largest clones capture roughly 37% of the sample.

The chain couples TRBV28 to TRBJ2-7; the D call is possibly TRBD1 or TRBD2, each sharing 5 bases. TRBJ2-1 matches the DNA end more closely, so the J call is doubtful. The sample comprised blood. This receptor was identified in an elderly man in good health. The DNA is TGTGCCAGCAGCCCCGGGACGCTTGGCTGCAATGAGCAGTTCTTC. Translation gives CASSPGTLGCNEQFF.